One sample yielded the 23 T cell receptor beta chains listed below, sequenced in a study of T-cell reconstitution after alpha-beta-depleted transplantation in children. Unique molecular identifiers were incorporated during preparation of the TCRbeta library. TCRdb reprocessed the PCR reads with MiXCR, giving one entry per CDR3 protein. Of hundreds of thousands of distinct CDR3 sequences in the sample, around 17% were seen once. This specimen was PBMCs from the stem cell graft donor, taken from the stem cell graft. These receptors were collected from a human donor who donated a stem cell graft to a child with acute myeloid leukemia.

The chain carries TRBV12-3 or TRBV12-4 and TRBJ1-2; D possibly corresponds to TRBD1 (5 bases). This CDR3 has 15 residues. Trimming stripped 3 bases from V and 3 bases from J, with 14 bases between. CDR3 nucleotides: TGTGCCAGCAGTTTTCGTCTTCGGGGACACTATGGCTACACCTTC. Translation gives CASSFRLRGHYGYTF.

This clonotype was observed at least ten times. The rearrangement links TRBV12-3 or TRBV12-4 to TRBJ2-7; 7 positions agree with TRBD2. The V segment lost 6 bases and the J segment 1 base; nucleotides outside the gene matches: 9. The CDR3 is 15 amino acids. CDR3 bases: TGTGCCAGCAGCCGGGGGGTTGCAGGATCCTACGAGCAGTACGTC. This encodes CASSRGVAGSYEQYV.

This clonotype was recorded many times. This rearrangement joins TRBV20-1 to TRBJ2-1, with D possibly matching TRBD2 (5 bases). In germline, CDR1 is DFQATT, CDR2 SNEGSKA (reference sequence). The CDR3 extends over 14 amino acids. Trimming shortened V by 3 bases and J by 8 bases, and 17 bases separated the two germline ends. Written as DNA, the CDR3 is TGCAGTGCTAGGAAGGAGGACGCTTGGGATGAGCAGTTCTTC. Translation gives CSARKEDAWDEQFF.

The chain is built from TRBV21-1 and TRBJ2-1; the D segment call TRBD1 is taken from the table without a DNA check. TRBV21-1 corresponds to a pseudogene. The CDR3 spans 13 residues. CDR3 sequence reads: CASSASGSNEQFF. The CDR3, as DNA: TGTGCCAGCAGCGCTTCAGGGTCCAATGAGCAGTTCTTC.

This clonotype was seen repeatedly, ten times or more. The chain uses TRBV12-3 or TRBV12-4 and TRBJ1-1; D is unresolved. V lost 3 bases and J 1 base, leaving 6 bases between the germline ends. CDR3 length equals 13 residues. DNA of the CDR3: TGTGCCAGCAGTTTCTCAGGGAACACTGAAGCTTTCTTT. This sequence encodes CASSFSGNTEAFF.

This clonotype was observed many times. The rearrangement uses TRBV10-3 and TRBJ1-5; D is perhaps TRBD1 (6 bases). Germline CDR1 reads ENHRY; CDR2 reads SYGVKD. V shed 5 bases and J shed 7 bases, with 18 bases lying between them. The CDR3 spans 15 residues. The CDR3 coding sequence is TGTGCCATCAGTTCACAGGGATTGGGGGGGCAGCCCCAGCATTTT. Protein: CAISSQGLGGQPQHF.

The V gene is TRBV3-1, the J gene TRBJ2-7, with 10 bases identical to TRBD1. Germline CDR1 is LGHDT and CDR2 is YNNKEL (reference sequence). With V trimmed by 3 bases and J by 3 bases, 2 bases remained unmatched. The CDR3 consists of 14 residues. In DNA form, the CDR3 reads TGTGCCAGCAGCCAGACAGGGGGCAACTACGAGCAGTACTTC. Protein product: CASSQTGGNYEQYF.

This clonotype was found many times. CDR3 coding DNA: TGCAGTGCTAGACTGGGACAGGGCGGCGAGCAGTTCTTC. It yields the protein CSARLGQGGEQFF. This chain connects TRBV20-1 to TRBJ2-1; 9 bases line up with TRBD1. Germline CDR1 is DFQATT and CDR2 is SNEGSKA (reference sequence). The CDR3 contains 13 residues. The junction had 6 bases not matched to a gene; V was cut back by 2 bases and J by 10 bases.

Ten or more counts support this clonotype. V and J are TRBV20-1 and TRBJ2-3, with D unresolved. This CDR3 spans 10 amino acids. Germline V gene sequence: CDR1 DFQATT, CDR2 SNEGSKA (reference sequence). The V gene lost 5 bases and the J gene lost 3 bases, with 3 bases spanning the gap. The CDR3 DNA reads as TGCAGTGCTTTTACAGATACGCAGTATTTT. Translated, it gives CSAFTDTQYF.

This clonotype appeared a few times. The chain's CDR3 is CSARVQTGRRSSYEQYF. CDR3 DNA sequence: TGCAGTGCTAGAGTTCAGACGGGCCGCCGAAGCTCCTACGAGCAGTACTTC. The J gene is TRBJ2-7, the V gene TRBV20-1; D is ambiguous. Trimming pared 1 base from V and 0 bases from J, leaving 19 bases between. Germline CDR1 reads DFQATT; CDR2 reads SNEGSKA (reference sequence). The CDR3 spans 17 residues.

This clonotype was seen at least ten times. V and J are TRBV29-1 and TRBJ1-1; D gene uncertain. The V end lost 4 bases, the J end lost 8 bases, and 11 bases lay between the germline ends. The CDR3 sequence is 11 residues long. Per germline, CDR1 SQVTM and CDR2 ANQGSEA. The DNA for the CDR3 is TGCAGCGTTGGTTTAAAAAGAGAAGCTTTCTTT. It is translated as CSVGLKREAFF. The variable domain in full, completed from reference TRBV29-1 and TRBJ1-1, reads SAVISQKPSRDICQRGTSLTIQCQVDSQVTMMFWYRQQPGQSLTLIATANQGSEATYESGFVIDKFPISRPNLTFSTLTVSNMSPEDSSIYLCSVGLKREAFFGQGTRLTVV.

This clonotype was observed a few times. The chain recombines TRBV24-1 with TRBJ2-5; 7 bases map to TRBD1. The junction had 8 bases not matched to a gene; V was cut back by 4 bases and J by 7 bases. The CDR3 spans 14 residues. Looked up from germline, CDR1 is KGHDR and CDR2 is SFDVKD. CDR3 nucleotide sequence: TGTGCCACCAGTGAATCGGGACAGTCGGGGACCCAGTACTTC. Translated: CATSESGQSGTQYF.

This chain connects TRBV4-2 to TRBJ2-1, with a possible D match to TRBD2 (7 bases). This CDR3 is built from 17 residues. The V gene's germline CDR1 is LGHNA and CDR2 YNFKEQ. Between the trimmed V and J ends, which lost 3 bases and 7 bases, there was a span of 22 bases. The CDR3 region has the DNA TGTGCCAGCAGCCAGAGGGAGGGGGTGGGGAAGGGGAATGAGCAGTTCTTC. It translates to CASSQREGVGKGNEQFF.

This clonotype came up many times. The chain couples TRBV28 to TRBJ1-5, with TRBD1 as a possible D gene (6 bases). The CDR3 covers 14 residues. V was trimmed by 2 bases and J by 8 bases, leaving 13 bases between them. Germline CDR1 is MDHEN and CDR2 is SYDVKM. CDR3 nucleotides: TGTGCCAGCAGTTTAAGAGGGGACATGAAGCCCCAGCATTTT. It is translated as CASSLRGDMKPQHF.

This clonotype has a handful of counts. The CDR3 reads CATSDSGSDTQYF. The CDR3 DNA is TGTGCCACCAGTGACTCCGGTTCAGATACGCAGTATTTT. V gene TRBV24-1 combines with J gene TRBJ2-3; D is unresolved. CDR1 is KGHDR and CDR2 is SFDVKD in the germline V gene. The ends were cut back, 4 bases at V and 4 bases at J, with 8 bases in the middle. CDR3 size: 13 residues.

This clonotype was counted many times. The rearrangement joins TRBV7-2 to TRBJ2-7; D is possibly TRBD2 (6 bases). The V end was cut by 6 bases, the J end by 3 bases, with 21 bases between. Per germline, CDR1 SGHTA and CDR2 FQGNSA. The CDR3 totals 16 residues. The CDR3 is CASSTGTVRDFYEQYF. Written as DNA, the CDR3 is TGTGCCAGCAGTACGGGGACGGTCAGGGACTTCTACGAGCAGTACTTC.

In this sample, this clonotype turned up a few times. This chain joins TRBV30 and TRBJ1-2; unclear D gene. The V gene lost 0 bases and the J gene lost 7 bases, with 9 bases spanning the gap. There are 12 residues in the CDR3. The germline gives CDR1 GTSNPN, CDR2 SVGIG (reference sequence). The chain's CDR3 is CAWSVVTFGYTF. In DNA form, the CDR3 reads TGTGCCTGGAGTGTAGTTACGTTTGGCTACACCTTC.

J is TRBJ1-2 and V is TRBV5-1; 8 nucleotides line up with TRBD1. Germline V lookup: CDR1 SGHRS, CDR2 YFSETQ. The V and J ends lost 3 bases and 2 bases, in that order; junction bases with no gene match: 9. The CDR3 extends over 16 amino acids. CDR3 region: CASSSGTGRGNYGYTF. The DNA for the CDR3 is TGCGCCAGCAGCTCGGGGACAGGCCGCGGCAACTATGGCTACACCTTC.

This clonotype was recorded a few times. The J gene is TRBJ2-3, the V gene TRBV4-3; D is ambiguous. The CDR3 contains 16 residues. V lost 1 base, J lost 0 bases, and 11 bases lay in between. Germline CDR1 is LGHNA and CDR2 is YSLEER. The CDR3 DNA sequence: TGCGCCAGCAGCCAAGCTCCTACAACTAGCACAGATACGCAGTATTTT. It translates to CASSQAPTTSTDTQYF.

This clonotype was picked up many times. The chain has TRBV10-3 and TRBJ2-4, with 8 bases fitting TRBD1. CDR1 is ENHRY, CDR2 SYGVKD, per germline. V trimming: 3 bases; J trimming: 0 bases; junction bases outside the gene matches: 1. The CDR3 sequence is 15 residues long. CDR3 in amino acids: CAISDQGAAKNIQYF. The CDR3 DNA follows: TGTGCCATCAGTGACCAGGGGGCAGCCAAAAACATTCAGTACTTC.

The chain carries TRBV20-1 and TRBJ2-5, with D hard to call. The CDR3 is 14 residues long. Germline CDR1 reads DFQATT; CDR2 reads SNEGSKA (reference sequence). V lost 0 bases, J lost 1 base, and 9 bases lay in between. CDR3 DNA sequence: TGCAGTGCTAGAGATTGGTCGGTCCAAGAGACCCAGTACTTC. This translates into CSARDWSVQETQYF.

CDR3 in DNA: TGCGCCAGCGGAGCGTCGAACACCGGGGAGCTGTTTTTT. The encoded protein is CASGASNTGELFF. V and J are TRBV5-1 and TRBJ2-2; no reliable D call. The CDR3 covers 13 residues. CDR1 SGHRS and CDR2 YFSETQ come from the germline V gene. V lost 7 bases and J 0 bases, leaving 7 bases between the germline ends.

This chain links TRBV6-2 or TRBV6-3 with TRBJ2-5, with D unclear. V gave up 0 bases and J gave up 2 bases, with 25 bases separating them. Germline V CDR1 and CDR2: MNHEY, SVGEGT. CDR3 size: 20 residues. CDR3 DNA: TGTGCCAGCAGTTACTCAGGGAAATTAGCAGTTGGGCTGATACAAGAGACCCAGTACTTC. Encoded protein: CASSYSGKLAVGLIQETQYF.